These T cell receptor beta chains were read from a single sample in a study of Ad26.COV2.S vaccination and SARS-CoV-2 variants. TCRdb's table, derived via immunoSEQ multiplex PCR, lists solely in-frame clones and lacks some. The sample records about 350,000 clones, roughly 90% being singletons. Sequenced material: peripheral blood, taken in a trial of Ad26.COV2.S vaccine versus placebo. The receptor set was obtained from a person aged 18-65 years who received the Ad26.COV2.S COVID-19 vaccine or a placebo. The CDR3 runs from the conserved cysteine through the conserved F or W. The D gene is left open where the match is weak. A row's size may be missing; if present it is once, few, many or a size class.

abundance,d_gene,v_gene,j_gene,CDR3nt,CDR3aa
NA,NA,TRBV29-1,TRBJ2-5,TGCAGCGTTGGAATCCTGGCAGGCCCGTACCAAGAGACCCAGTACTTC,CSVGILAGPYQETQYF
NA,TRBD2,TRBV5-1,TRBJ2-6,TGCGCCAGCAGCTTCTTGCCTAGCGGGGCCTCTGGGGCCAACGTCCTGACTTTC,CASSFLPSGASGANVLTF
NA,NA,TRBV5-1,TRBJ2-7,TGCGCCAGCAGCTTGGCGGCAGGAACCTTTCACGAGCAGTACTTC,CASSLAAGTFHEQYF
NA,NA,TRBV3-1/TRBV3-2,TRBJ2-5,TGTGCCAGCAGCCACCTTAAAGAGACCCAGTACTTC,CASSHLKETQYF
NA,NA,TRBV3-1/TRBV3-2,TRBJ1-1,TGTGCCAGCAGCCAAGATAAGGGATACACTGAAGCTTTCTTT,CASSQDKGYTEAFF
NA,TRBD1,TRBV29-1,TRBJ2-1,TGCAGCGTTGAAGCACGGACAGGGGGCTACAATGAGCAGTTCTTC,CSVEARTGGYNEQFF
NA,NA,TRBV2,TRBJ2-7,TGTGCCAGCAGTGTGCAGGGGTCCTACGAGCAGTACTTC,CASSVQGSYEQYF
NA,TRBD2,TRBV6-2/TRBV6-3,TRBJ2-7,TGTGCCAGCAGGCCTCCTAGCGGCGAAACCTACGAGCAGTACTTC,CASRPPSGETYEQYF
once,NA,TRBV29-1,TRBJ1-5,TGCAGCGCAGTAACTAATCAGCCCCAGCATTTT,CSAVTNQPQHF
NA,NA,TRBV27,TRBJ1-5,TGTGCCAGCACCAAGAGTACAGCTAGCAATCAGCCCCAGCATTTT,CASTKSTASNQPQHF
NA,TRBD2,TRBV2,TRBJ2-7,TGTGCCAGCAGTGTAGTAGCGGGAGTTCTCGAGCAGTACTTC,CASSVVAGVLEQYF
few,NA,TRBV18,TRBJ2-7,TGTGCCAGCTCACGGGATCAGGGTAGCGACGAGCAGTACTTC,CASSRDQGSDEQYF
few,NA,TRBV19,TRBJ1-5,TGTGCCAGTAGTATGGTAAGGGTGAGCAATCAGCCCCAGCATTTT,CASSMVRVSNQPQHF
NA,NA,TRBV28,TRBJ1-1,TGTGCCAGCAGCCTCTCCAGAGGGGAAAACACTGAAGCTTTCTTT,CASSLSRGENTEAFF
NA,NA,TRBV2,TRBJ2-3,TGTGCCAGCAGGGGAGGGGGGTTAGAGACGCAGTATTTT,CASRGGGLETQYF
NA,NA,TRBV5-1,TRBJ2-5,TGCGCCAGCAGCTTGGGGGTTGGCGAGACCCAGTACTTC,CASSLGVGETQYF
NA,NA,TRBV18,TRBJ1-6,TGTGCCAGCTCACCACCTATCACGAGGTCACCCCTCCACTTT,CASSPPITRSPLHF
NA,NA,TRBV9,TRBJ1-1,TGTGCCAGCAGCCTCCATCCAGGGGCCTTGAACACTGAAGCTTTCTTT,CASSLHPGALNTEAFF
once,NA,TRBV6-5,TRBJ2-6,TGTGCCAGCAGTCAACAGGTGCGAGCGGCCAACGTCCTGACTTTC,CASSQQVRAANVLTF
NA,NA,TRBV7-9,TRBJ1-2,TGTGCCAGCAGCTTAGGGGCGGTAGGGGGGCGCCTCTCTGGCTACACCTTC,CASSLGAVGGRLSGYTF
NA,NA,TRBV7-9,TRBJ2-1,TGTGCCAGCGGGGTAGGGGGGAATGAGCAGTTCTTC,CASGVGGNEQFF
NA,TRBD2,TRBV3-1/TRBV3-2,TRBJ2-5,TGTGCCAGCAGCCAAGATGGAGCGGGAGGGTTTGGGACCCAGTACTTC,CASSQDGAGGFGTQYF
NA,NA,TRBV4-1,TRBJ2-2,TGCGCCAGCAGCCAACCGGGACGTTCGAACACCGGGGAGCTGTTTTTT,CASSQPGRSNTGELFF
NA,NA,TRBV6-5,TRBJ1-2,TGTGCCAGCAAAGGGACCGTTCTCTTTAACTATGGCTACACCTTC,CASKGTVLFNYGYTF
NA,NA,TRBV23-1,TRBJ1-2,TGCGCCAGCAGTCAATCTCCCCACGTAAGCCACAACTATGGCTACACCTTC,CASSQSPHVSHNYGYTF
NA,NA,TRBV9,TRBJ2-3,TGTGCCAGCAGCGTAGTGGTTGGGGGGCAAGATACGCAGTATTTT,CASSVVVGGQDTQYF
NA,NA,TRBV6-1,TRBJ1-5,TGTGCCAGCAGTGATAATACGCACCAGCCCCAGCATTTT,CASSDNTHQPQHF
NA,TRBD1,TRBV5-8,TRBJ2-3,TGTGCCAGCAGCTTGGGCGGGACAGGGGAAGATACGCAGTATTTT,CASSLGGTGEDTQYF
NA,NA,TRBV30,TRBJ2-7,TGTGCCTGGAGTGTACAGGTAACTAATTCCTACGAGCAGTACTTC,CAWSVQVTNSYEQYF
NA,NA,TRBV18,TRBJ1-1,TGTGCCAGCTCACCCGGGACGCGTGAAGCTTTCTTT,CASSPGTREAFF
NA,NA,TRBV11-2,TRBJ2-7,TGTGCCAGCCACTTCTCCCCGGGCTACGAGCAGTACTTC,CASHFSPGYEQYF
once,NA,TRBV9,TRBJ2-1,TGTGCCAGCAGCCCCTGGACTACCTCCTACAATGAGCAGTTCTTC,CASSPWTTSYNEQFF
NA,TRBD2,TRBV2,TRBJ2-3,TGTGCCAGCAGTGAAACGCGGGAGCACCGCGTTTTT,CASSETREHRVF
once,NA,TRBV19,TRBJ1-4,TGTGCCAGTAGTATTACTTTGGGGGGCGAAAAACTGTTTTTT,CASSITLGGEKLFF
NA,NA,TRBV5-1,TRBJ2-1,TGCGCCAGCAGACCTGACAATGAGCAGTTCTTC,CASRPDNEQFF
few,NA,TRBV10-3,TRBJ1-1,TGTGCCATCAGTGAGTTCAAGAGGGCAGGGGAAGCTTTCTTT,CAISEFKRAGEAFF
NA,NA,TRBV11-2,TRBJ2-1,TGTGCCAGCAGCCTCGGGAGCTACTTCGAGCAGTTCTTC,CASSLGSYFEQFF
NA,NA,TRBV19,TRBJ1-6,TGTGCCAGTAGTCTTGGGAGCTCCTATAATTCACCCCTCCACTTT,CASSLGSSYNSPLHF
NA,TRBD1,TRBV29-1,TRBJ1-4,TGCAGCGTTGAACAGACAGGGAGGGGAAAACTGTTTTTT,CSVEQTGRGKLFF
NA,NA,TRBV5-1,TRBJ1-1,TGCGCCAGCAGCAGTTCCACAGGGATGAACACTGAAGCTTTCTTT,CASSSSTGMNTEAFF
NA,TRBD1,TRBV10-3,TRBJ2-5,TGTGCCATCAGGCCGGACAGGGGGTCGCAAGAGACCCAGTACTTC,CAIRPDRGSQETQYF
NA,NA,TRBV28,TRBJ2-7,TGTGCCACCTCGCCCGGGACAAACTACGAGCAGTACTTC,CATSPGTNYEQYF
once,TRBD2,TRBV9,TRBJ2-1,TGTGCCAGCAGCCGCAGCGGGGGGAGCTCCTACAATGAGCAGTTCTTC,CASSRSGGSSYNEQFF
NA,NA,TRBV7-9,TRBJ2-3,TGTGCCAGCAGCCTAGGGGGTTACACAGATACGCAGTATTTT,CASSLGGYTDTQYF
NA,TRBD1,TRBV5-4,TRBJ1-1,TGTGCCAGCAGCAGAAATGACAGGGTCGTCTTCACTGAAGCTTTCTTT,CASSRNDRVVFTEAFF
NA,TRBD1,TRBV27,TRBJ1-4,TGTGCCAGCAGCCGGACAGGGGTTGATGAAAAACTGTTTTTT,CASSRTGVDEKLFF
NA,TRBD1,TRBV5-1,TRBJ2-5,TGCGCCAGCAGCTGGGACAGGGGGCCACTCCAAGAGACCCAGTACTTC,CASSWDRGPLQETQYF
NA,NA,TRBV14,TRBJ1-3,TGTGCCAGCAGCCGGTGGACTGGAAACACCATATATTTT,CASSRWTGNTIYF
NA,TRBD1,TRBV4-1,TRBJ2-7,TGCGCCAGCAGCCAAGAAAAGAGAAGGGACAGGGGGCGCCCAGGGCAGTACTTC,CASSQEKRRDRGRPGQYF
NA,NA,TRBV29-1,TRBJ1-1,TGCAGCGTTGGAGACATTCACACTGAAGCTTTCTTT,CSVGDIHTEAFF